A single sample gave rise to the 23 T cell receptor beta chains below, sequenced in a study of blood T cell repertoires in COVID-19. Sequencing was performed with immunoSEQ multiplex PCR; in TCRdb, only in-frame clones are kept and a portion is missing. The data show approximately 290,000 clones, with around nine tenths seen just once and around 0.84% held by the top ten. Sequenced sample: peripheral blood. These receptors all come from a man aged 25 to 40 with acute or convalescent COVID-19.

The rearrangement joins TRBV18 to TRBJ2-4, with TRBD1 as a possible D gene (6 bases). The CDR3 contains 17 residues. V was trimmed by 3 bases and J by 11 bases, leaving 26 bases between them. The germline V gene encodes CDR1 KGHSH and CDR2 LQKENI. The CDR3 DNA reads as TGTGCCAGCTCACCGGTAACAGGGCAGAGGACCAGGGACCTTCAGTACTTC. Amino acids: CASSPVTGQRTRDLQYF.

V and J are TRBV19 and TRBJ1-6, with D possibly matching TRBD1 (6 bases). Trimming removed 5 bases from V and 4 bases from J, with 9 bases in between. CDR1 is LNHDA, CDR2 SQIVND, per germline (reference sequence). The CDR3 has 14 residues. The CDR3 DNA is TGTGCCAGTAGTTCGACAGGTTATAATTCACCCCTCCACTTT. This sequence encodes CASSSTGYNSPLHF.

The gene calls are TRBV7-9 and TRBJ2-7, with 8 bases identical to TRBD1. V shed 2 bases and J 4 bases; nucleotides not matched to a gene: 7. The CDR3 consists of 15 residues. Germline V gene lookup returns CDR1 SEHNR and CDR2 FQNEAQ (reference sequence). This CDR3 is CASSLIGTGLYEQYF. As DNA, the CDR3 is TGTGCCAGCAGCTTAATCGGGACAGGCCTATACGAGCAGTACTTC. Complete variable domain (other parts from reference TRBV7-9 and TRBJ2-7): DTGVSQNPRHKITKRGQNVTFRCDPISEHNRLYWYRQTLGQGPEFLTYFQNEAQLEKSRLLSDRFSAERPKGSFSTLEIQRTEQGDSAMYLCASSLIGTGLYEQYFGPGTRLTVT.

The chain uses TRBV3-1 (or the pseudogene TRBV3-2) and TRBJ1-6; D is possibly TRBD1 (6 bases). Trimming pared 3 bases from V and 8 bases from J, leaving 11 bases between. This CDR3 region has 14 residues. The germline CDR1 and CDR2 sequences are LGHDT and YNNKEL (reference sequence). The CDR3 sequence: CASSQSRGDSPLHF. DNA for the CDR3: TGTGCCAGCAGCCAGTCCAGGGGTGATTCACCCCTCCACTTT.

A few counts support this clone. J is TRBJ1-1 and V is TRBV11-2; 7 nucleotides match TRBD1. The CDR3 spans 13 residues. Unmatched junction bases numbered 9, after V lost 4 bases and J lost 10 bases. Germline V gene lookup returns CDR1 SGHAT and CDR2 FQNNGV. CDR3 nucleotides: TGTGCCAGCAGCTCGGTCAGGGGGAAGGGAGCTTTCTTT. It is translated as CASSSVRGKGAFF.

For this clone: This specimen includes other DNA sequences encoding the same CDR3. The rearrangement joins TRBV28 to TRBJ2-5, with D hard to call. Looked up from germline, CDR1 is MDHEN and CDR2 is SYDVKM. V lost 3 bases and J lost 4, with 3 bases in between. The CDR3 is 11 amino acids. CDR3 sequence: CASSFRETQYF. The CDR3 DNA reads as TGTGCCAGCAGTTTTCGAGAGACCCAGTACTTC.

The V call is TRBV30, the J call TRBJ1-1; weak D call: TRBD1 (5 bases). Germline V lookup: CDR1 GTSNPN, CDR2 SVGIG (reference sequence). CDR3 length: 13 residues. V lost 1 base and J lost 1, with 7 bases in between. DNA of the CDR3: TGTGCCTGGAGTGGGACACCGAACACTGAAGCTTTCTTT. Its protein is CAWSGTPNTEAFF.

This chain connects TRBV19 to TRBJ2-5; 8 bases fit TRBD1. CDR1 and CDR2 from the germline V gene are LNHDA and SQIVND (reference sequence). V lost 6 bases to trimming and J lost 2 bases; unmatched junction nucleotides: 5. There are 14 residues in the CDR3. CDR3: CASSSGQVQETQYF. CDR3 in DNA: TGTGCCAGTAGCTCGGGACAGGTTCAAGAGACCCAGTACTTC.

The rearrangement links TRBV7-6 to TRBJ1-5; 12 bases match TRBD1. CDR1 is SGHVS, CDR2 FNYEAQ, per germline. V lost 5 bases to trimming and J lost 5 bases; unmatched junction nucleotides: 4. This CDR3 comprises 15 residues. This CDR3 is CASSPGTGGYQPQHF. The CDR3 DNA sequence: TGTGCCAGCAGCCCCGGGACAGGGGGCTATCAGCCCCAGCATTTT.

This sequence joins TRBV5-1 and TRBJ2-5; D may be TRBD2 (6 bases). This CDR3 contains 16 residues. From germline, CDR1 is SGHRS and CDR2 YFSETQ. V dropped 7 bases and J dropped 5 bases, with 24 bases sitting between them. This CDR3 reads CASSPAAGTGGETQYF. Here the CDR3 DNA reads TGCGCCAGCTCCCCGGCCGCGGGAACAGGTGGGGAGACCCAGTACTTC.

The CDR3 spells CASSIPGVGKNIQYF. The CDR3 coding sequence is TGTGCCAGCAGCATACCAGGGGTGGGCAAAAACATTCAGTACTTC. The chain couples TRBV7-9 to TRBJ2-4, with D perhaps matching TRBD1 (6 bases). V was clipped by 5 bases and J by 3 bases, with 14 bases between them. CDR3 length equals 15 residues. From germline, CDR1 is SEHNR and CDR2 FQNEAQ (reference sequence).

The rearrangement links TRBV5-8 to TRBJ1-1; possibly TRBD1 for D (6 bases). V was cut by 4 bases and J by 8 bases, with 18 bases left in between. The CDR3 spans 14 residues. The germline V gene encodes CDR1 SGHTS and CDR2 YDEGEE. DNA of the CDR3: TGTGCCAGCAGCATCGCTCGACGAGACAGGGAAGCTTTCTTT. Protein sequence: CASSIARRDREAFF.

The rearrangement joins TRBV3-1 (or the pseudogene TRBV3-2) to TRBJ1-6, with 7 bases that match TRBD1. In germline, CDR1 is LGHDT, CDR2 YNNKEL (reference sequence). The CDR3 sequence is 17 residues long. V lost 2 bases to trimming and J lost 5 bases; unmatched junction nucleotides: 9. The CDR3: CASSQIFETGNNSPLHF. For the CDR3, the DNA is TGTGCCAGCAGCCAAATTTTCGAGACAGGGAATAATTCACCCCTCCACTTT.

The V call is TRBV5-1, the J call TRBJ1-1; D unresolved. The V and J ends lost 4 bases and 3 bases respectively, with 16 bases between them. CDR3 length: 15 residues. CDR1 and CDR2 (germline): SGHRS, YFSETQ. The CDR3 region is CASSPTFGGDTEAFF. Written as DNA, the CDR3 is TGCGCCAGCAGCCCGACTTTTGGCGGGGACACTGAAGCTTTCTTT.

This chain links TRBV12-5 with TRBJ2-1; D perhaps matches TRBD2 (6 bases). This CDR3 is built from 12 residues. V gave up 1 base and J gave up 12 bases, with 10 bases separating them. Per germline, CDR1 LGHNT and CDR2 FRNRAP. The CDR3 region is CASGLGLGGQFF. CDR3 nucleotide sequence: TGTGCTAGTGGTTTGGGACTGGGGGGGCAGTTCTTC.

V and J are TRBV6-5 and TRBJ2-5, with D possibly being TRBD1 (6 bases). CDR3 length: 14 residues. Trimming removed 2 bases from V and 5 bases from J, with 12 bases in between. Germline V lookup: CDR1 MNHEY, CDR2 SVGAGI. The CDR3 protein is CASSYVGGRETQYF. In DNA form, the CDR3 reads TGTGCCAGCAGTTACGTTGGGGGCCGGGAGACCCAGTACTTC.

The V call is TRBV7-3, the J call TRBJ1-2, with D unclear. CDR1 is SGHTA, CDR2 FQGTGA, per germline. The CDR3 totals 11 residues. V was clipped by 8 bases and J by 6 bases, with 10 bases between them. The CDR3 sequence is CASPWADGYTF. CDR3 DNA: TGTGCCAGCCCCTGGGCTGATGGCTACACCTTC.

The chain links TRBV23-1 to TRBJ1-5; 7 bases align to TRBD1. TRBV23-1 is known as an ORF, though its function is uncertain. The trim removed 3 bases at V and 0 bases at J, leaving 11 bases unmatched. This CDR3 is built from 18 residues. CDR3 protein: CASSHRATGEDSNQPQHF. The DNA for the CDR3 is TGCGCCAGCAGTCATAGAGCCACAGGGGAGGATAGCAATCAGCCCCAGCATTTT.

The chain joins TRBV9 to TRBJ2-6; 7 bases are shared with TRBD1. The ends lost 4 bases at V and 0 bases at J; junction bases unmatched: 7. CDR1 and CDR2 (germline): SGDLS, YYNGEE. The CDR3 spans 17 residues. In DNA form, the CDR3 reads TGTGCCAGCAGCCGCGACAGGGTCAGCTCTGGGGCCAACGTCCTGACTTTC. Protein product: CASSRDRVSSGANVLTF.

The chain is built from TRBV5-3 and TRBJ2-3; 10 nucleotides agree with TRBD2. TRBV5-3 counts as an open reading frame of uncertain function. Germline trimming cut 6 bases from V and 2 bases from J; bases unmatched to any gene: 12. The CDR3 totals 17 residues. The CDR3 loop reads CARTLIPTSGYTDTQYF. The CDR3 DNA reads TGTGCCAGAACGTTAATTCCGACTAGCGGGTACACAGATACGCAGTATTTT.

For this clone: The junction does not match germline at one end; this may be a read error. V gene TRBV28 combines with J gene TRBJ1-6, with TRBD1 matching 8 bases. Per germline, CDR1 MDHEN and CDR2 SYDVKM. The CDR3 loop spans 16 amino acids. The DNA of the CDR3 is TGTGCCGGCAGATACAGGGGGAGCTCCTATAATTCACCCCTCCACTTT. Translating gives CAGRYRGSSYNSPLHF.

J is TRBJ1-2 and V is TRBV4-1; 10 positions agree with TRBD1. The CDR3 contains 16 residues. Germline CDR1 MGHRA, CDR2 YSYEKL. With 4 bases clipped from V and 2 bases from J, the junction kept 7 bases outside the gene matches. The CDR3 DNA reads TGCGCCAGCAGCCCGCAGACAGGGGGCATGAACTATGGCTACACCTTC. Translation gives CASSPQTGGMNYGYTF.

CDR3 DNA: TGTGCCAGCAGCGTCTTAGGGACAGATATTAACTATGGCTACACCTTC. It translates to CASSVLGTDINYGYTF. V is TRBV5-5 and J is TRBJ1-2, with 7 positions matching TRBD1. The CDR3 totals 16 residues. Per the germline V gene, CDR1 is SGHKS and CDR2 is YYEKEE (reference sequence). V dropped 4 bases and J dropped 1; count of bases not matched to a gene: 10. The complete variable domain, with remaining parts taken from reference TRBV5-5 and TRBJ1-2, reads DAGVTQSPTHLIKTRGQQVTLRCSPISGHKSVSWYQQVLGQGPQFIFQYYEKEERGRGNFPDRFSARQFPNYSSELNVNALLLGDSALYLCASSVLGTDINYGYTFGSGTRLTVV.